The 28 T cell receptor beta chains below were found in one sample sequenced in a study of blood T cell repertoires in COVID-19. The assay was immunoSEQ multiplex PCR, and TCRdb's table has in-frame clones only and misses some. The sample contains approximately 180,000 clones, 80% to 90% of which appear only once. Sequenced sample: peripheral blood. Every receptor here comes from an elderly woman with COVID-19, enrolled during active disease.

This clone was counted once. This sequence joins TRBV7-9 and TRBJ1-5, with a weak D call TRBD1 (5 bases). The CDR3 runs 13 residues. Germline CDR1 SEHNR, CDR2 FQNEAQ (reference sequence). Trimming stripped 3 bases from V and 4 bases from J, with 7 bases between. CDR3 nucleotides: TGTGCCAGCAGCTTTGGGGCAAATCAGCCCCAGCATTTT. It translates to CASSFGANQPQHF.

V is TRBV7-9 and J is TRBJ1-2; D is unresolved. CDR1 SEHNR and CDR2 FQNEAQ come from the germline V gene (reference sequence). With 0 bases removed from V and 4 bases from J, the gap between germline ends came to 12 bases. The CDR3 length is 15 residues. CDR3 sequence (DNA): TGTGCCAGCAGCTTAGCCGTTGGAGCCATCTATGGCTACACCTTC. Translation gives CASSLAVGAIYGYTF.

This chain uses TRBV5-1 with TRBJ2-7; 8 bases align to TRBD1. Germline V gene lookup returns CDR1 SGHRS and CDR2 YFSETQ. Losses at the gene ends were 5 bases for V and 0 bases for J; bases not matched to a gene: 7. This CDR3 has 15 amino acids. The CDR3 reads CASSSGTGSSYEQYF. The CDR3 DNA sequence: TGCGCCAGCAGTTCCGGGACAGGAAGCTCCTACGAGCAGTACTTC. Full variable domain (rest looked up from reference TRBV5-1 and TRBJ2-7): KAGVTQTPRYLIKTRGQQVTLSCSPISGHRSVSWYQQTPGQGLQFLFEYFSETQRNKGNFPGRFSGRQFSNSRSEMNVSTLELGDSALYLCASSSGTGSSYEQYFGPGTRLTVT.

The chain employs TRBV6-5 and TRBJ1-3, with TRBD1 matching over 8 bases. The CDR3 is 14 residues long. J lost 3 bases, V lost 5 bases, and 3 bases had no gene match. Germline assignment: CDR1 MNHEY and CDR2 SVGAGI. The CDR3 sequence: CASSRTGFGNTIYF. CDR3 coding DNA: TGTGCCAGCAGTAGGACAGGGTTTGGAAACACCATATATTTT.

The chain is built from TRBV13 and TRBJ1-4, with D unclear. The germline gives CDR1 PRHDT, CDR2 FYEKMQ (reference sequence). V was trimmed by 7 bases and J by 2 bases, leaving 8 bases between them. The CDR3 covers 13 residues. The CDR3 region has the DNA TGTGCCAGCATGATACAGACTAATGAAAAACTGTTTTTT. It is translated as CASMIQTNEKLFF.

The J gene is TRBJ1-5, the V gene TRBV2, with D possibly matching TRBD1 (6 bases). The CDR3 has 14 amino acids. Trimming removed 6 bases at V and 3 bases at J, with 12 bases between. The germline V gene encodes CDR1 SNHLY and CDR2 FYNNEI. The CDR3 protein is CASSQTGYNQPQHF. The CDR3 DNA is TGTGCCAGCAGCCAAACAGGGTACAATCAGCCCCAGCATTTT.

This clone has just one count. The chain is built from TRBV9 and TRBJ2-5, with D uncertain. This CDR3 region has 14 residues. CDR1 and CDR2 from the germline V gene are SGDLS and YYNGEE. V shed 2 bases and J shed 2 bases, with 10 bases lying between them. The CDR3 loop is CASSVGSGQETQYF. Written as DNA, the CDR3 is TGTGCCAGCAGCGTCGGGTCTGGGCAAGAGACCCAGTACTTC.

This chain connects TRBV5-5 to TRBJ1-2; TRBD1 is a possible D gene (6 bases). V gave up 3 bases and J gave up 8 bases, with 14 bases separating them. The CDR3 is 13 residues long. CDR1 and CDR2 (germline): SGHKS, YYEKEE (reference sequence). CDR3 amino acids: CASSSRGFTGYTF. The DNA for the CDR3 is TGTGCCAGCAGCTCCAGGGGATTCACCGGCTACACCTTC.

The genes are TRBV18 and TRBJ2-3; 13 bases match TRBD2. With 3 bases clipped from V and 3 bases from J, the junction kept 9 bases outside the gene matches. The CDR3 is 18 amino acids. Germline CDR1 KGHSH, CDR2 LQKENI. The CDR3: CASSPLLSGLAGTDTQYF. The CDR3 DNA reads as TGTGCCAGCTCACCGCTTCTTTCGGGACTAGCGGGGACAGATACGCAGTATTTT.

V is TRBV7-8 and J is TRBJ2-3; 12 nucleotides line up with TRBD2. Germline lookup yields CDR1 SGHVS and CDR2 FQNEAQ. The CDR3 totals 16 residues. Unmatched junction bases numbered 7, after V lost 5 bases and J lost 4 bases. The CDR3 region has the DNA TGTGCCAGCAGCACCCGGACTAGCGGGATCCCAGATACGCAGTATTTT. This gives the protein CASSTRTSGIPDTQYF.

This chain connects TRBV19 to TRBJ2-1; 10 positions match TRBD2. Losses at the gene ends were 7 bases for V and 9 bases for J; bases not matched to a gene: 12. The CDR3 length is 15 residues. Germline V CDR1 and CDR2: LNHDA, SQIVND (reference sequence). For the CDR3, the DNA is TGTGCCAGTATCCCTCAAGCGGGAGGGCGGGGTGAGCAGTTCTTC. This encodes CASIPQAGGRGEQFF.

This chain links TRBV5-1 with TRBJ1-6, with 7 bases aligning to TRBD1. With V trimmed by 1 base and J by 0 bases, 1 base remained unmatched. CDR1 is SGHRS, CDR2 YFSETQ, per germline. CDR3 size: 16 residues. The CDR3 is CASSLWDSSYNSPLHF. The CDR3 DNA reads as TGCGCCAGCAGCTTGTGGGACAGCTCCTATAATTCACCCCTCCACTTT.

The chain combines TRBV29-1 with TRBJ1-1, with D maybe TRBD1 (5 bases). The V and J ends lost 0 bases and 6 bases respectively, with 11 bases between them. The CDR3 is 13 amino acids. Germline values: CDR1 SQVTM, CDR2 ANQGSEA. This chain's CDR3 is CSVEDLSGPEAFF. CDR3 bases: TGCAGCGTTGAAGATCTATCAGGGCCTGAAGCTTTCTTT.

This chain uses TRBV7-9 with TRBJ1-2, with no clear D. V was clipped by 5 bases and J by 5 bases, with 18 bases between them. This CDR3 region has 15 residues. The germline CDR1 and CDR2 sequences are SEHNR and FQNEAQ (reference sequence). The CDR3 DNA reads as TGTGCCAGCAGCCCCAGTAAAGGGAGGACTTATGGCTACACCTTC. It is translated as CASSPSKGRTYGYTF.

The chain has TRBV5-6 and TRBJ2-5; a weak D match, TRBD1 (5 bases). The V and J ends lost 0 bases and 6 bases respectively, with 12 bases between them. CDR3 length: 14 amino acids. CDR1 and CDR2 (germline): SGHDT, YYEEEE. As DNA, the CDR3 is TGTGCCAGCAGCTTGGGTCAGGGTGGGAAGACCCAGTACTTC. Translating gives CASSLGQGGKTQYF.

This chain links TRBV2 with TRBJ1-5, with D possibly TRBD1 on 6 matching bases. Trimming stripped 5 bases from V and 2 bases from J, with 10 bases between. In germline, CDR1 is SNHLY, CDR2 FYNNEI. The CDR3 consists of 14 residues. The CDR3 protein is CASSPGQRNQPQHF. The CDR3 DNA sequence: TGTGCCAGCAGTCCGGGACAACGCAATCAGCCCCAGCATTTT. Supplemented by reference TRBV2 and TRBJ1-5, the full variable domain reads EPEVTQTPSHQVTQMGQEVILRCVPISNHLYFYWYRQILGQKVEFLVSFYNNEISEKSEIFDDQFSVERPDGSNFTLKIRSTKLEDSAMYFCASSPGQRNQPQHFGDGTRLSIL.

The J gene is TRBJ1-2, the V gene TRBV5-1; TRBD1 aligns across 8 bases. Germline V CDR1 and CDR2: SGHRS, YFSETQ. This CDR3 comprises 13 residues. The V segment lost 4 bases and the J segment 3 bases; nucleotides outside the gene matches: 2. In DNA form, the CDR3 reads TGCGCCAGCAGCGTGGACAGGGACTATGGCTACACCTTC. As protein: CASSVDRDYGYTF.

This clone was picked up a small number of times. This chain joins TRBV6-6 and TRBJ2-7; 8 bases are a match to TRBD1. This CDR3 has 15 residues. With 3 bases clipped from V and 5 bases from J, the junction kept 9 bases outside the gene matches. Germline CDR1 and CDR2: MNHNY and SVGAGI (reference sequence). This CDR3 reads CASSYRQGTVNEQYF. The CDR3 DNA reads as TGTGCCAGCAGTTATCGACAGGGGACAGTCAACGAGCAGTACTTC.

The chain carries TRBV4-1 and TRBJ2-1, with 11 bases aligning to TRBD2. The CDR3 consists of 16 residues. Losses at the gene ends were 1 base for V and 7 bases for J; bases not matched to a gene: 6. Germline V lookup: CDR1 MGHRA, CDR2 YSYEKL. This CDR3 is CASSQGLAGGQNEQFF. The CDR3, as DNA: TGCGCCAGCAGCCAAGGGCTAGCGGGGGGCCAAAATGAGCAGTTCTTC.

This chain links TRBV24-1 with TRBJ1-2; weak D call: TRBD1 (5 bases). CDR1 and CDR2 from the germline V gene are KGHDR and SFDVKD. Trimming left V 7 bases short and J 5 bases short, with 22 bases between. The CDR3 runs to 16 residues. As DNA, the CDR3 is TGTGCCACCAGCGTACGACTACCGGGCCGGGGGTATGGCTACACCTTC. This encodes CATSVRLPGRGYGYTF.

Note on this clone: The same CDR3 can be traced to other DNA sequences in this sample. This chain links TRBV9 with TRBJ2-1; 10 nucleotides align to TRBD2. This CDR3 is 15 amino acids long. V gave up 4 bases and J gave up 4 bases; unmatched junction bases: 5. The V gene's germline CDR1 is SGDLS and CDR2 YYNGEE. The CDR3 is CASSPRSGGYNEQFF. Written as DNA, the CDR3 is TGTGCCAGCAGCCCCCGTAGCGGGGGGTACAATGAGCAGTTCTTC.

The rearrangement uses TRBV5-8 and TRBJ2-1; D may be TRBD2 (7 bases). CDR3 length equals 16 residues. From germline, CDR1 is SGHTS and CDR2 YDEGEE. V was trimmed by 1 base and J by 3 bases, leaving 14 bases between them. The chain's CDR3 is CASSLSWGGLYNEQFF. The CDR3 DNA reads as TGTGCCAGCAGCTTGTCGTGGGGGGGCCTCTACAATGAGCAGTTCTTC. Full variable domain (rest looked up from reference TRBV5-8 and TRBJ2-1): EAGVTQSPTHLIKTRGQQATLRCSPISGHTSVYWYQQALGLGLQFLLWYDEGEERNRGNFPPRFSGRQFPNYSSELNVNALELEDSALYLCASSLSWGGLYNEQFFGPGTRLTVL.

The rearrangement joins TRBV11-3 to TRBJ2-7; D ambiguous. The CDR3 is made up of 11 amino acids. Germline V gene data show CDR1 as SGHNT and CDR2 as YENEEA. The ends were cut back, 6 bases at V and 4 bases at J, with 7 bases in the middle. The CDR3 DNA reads TGTGCCAGCAGTGACGGGTACGAGCAGTACTTC. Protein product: CASSDGYEQYF.

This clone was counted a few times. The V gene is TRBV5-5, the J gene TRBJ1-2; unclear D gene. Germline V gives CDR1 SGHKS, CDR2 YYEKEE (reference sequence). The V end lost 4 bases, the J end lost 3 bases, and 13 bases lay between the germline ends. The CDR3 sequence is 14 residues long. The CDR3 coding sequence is TGTGCCAGCAGCCGGTTTCAGGAGGACTATGGCTACACCTTC. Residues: CASSRFQEDYGYTF.

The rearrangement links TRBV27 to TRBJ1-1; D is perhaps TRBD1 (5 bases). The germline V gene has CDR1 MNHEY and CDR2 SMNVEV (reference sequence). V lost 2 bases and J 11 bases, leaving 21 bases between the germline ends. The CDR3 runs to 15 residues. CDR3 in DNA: TGTGCCAGCAGTTTAGGGAGGGAGGAGAATAGGGGTGCTTTCTTT. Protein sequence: CASSLGREENRGAFF.

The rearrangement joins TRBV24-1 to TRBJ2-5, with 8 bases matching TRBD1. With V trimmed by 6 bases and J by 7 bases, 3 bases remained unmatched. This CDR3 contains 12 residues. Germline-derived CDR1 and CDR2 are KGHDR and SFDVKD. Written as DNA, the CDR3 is TGTGCCACCAGTCAGGGGACAGGGACCCAGTACTTC. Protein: CATSQGTGTQYF.

The CDR3 sequence is CASSLWDSYGYTF. The CDR3 nucleotides read TGTGCCAGCAGTTTGTGGGACAGCTATGGCTACACCTTC. This sequence joins TRBV28 and TRBJ1-2; TRBD1 aligns across 7 bases. Germline CDR1 and CDR2: MDHEN and SYDVKM. Trimming cost V 3 bases and J 4 bases; bases outside gene matches: 2. This CDR3 is built from 13 residues.

The CDR3 here is CAISEGTGRNTGELFF. In DNA form, the CDR3 reads TGTGCCATCAGTGAAGGGACAGGGCGGAACACCGGGGAGCTGTTTTTT. The V gene is TRBV10-3, the J gene TRBJ2-2; the match to TRBD1 covers 9 bases. The CDR3 totals 16 residues. The V and J ends lost 3 bases and 1 base, in that order; junction bases with no gene match: 3. Germline values: CDR1 ENHRY, CDR2 SYGVKD.